The T cell receptor beta chain described here comes from a study of blood T cells in healthy people across ages. Study-level findings and limits: The study could not conclusively compare naive and antigen-experienced cells, given its unsorted PBMCs.

Combining a sample-barcoded 5' primer with a J-beta primer mix, a second PCR ran for about 7 to 11 cycles. TCRdb recomputed calls from the 5' RACE reads with MiXCR, one row per CDR3 protein. The table has 1.6 million or so distinct CDR3 sequences, almost 35% seen once; the top ten hold roughly 12%. Concerning this clonotype itself: Its antigen is unknown.

Germline CDR1 and CDR2: SGHTA and FQGNSA. The CDR3 consists of 13 residues. The V end lost 7 bases, the J end lost 7 bases, and 16 bases lay between the germline ends. The receptor was derived from a woman in her thirties in good health. This chain links TRBV7-2 with TRBJ1-2; maybe TRBD1 (6 bases). Input material: blood. CDR3 DNA: TGTGCCAGCACAGGACAGCTCCAAGGTGGCTACACCTTC. Its protein is CASTGQLQGGYTF.